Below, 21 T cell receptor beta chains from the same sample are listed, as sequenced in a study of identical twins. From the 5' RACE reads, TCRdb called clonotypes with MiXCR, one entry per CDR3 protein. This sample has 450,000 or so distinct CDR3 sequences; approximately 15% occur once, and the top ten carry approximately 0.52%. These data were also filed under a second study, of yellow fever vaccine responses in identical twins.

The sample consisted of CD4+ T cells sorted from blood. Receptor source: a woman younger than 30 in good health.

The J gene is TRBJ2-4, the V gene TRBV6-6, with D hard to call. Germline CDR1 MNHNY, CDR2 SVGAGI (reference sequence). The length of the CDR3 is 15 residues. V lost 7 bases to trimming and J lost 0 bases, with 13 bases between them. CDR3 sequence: CASNDTPRAKNIQYF. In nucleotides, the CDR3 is TGTGCCAGCAATGATACCCCACGAGCCAAAAACATTCAGTACTTC.

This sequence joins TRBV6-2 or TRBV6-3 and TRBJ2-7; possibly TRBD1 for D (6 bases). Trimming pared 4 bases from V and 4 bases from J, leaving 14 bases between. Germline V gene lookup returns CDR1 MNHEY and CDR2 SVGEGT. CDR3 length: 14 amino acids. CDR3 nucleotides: TGTGCCAGCAGTTGGTCCGGGACACCTTACGAGCAGTACTTC. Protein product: CASSWSGTPYEQYF.

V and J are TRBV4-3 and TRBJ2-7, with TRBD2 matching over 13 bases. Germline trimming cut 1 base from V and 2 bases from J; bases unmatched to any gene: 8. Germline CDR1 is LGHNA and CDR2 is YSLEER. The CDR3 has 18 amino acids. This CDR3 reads CASSQVVGLAGAPYEQYF. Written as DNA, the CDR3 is TGCGCCAGCAGCCAAGTGGTTGGACTAGCGGGAGCCCCCTACGAGCAGTACTTC.

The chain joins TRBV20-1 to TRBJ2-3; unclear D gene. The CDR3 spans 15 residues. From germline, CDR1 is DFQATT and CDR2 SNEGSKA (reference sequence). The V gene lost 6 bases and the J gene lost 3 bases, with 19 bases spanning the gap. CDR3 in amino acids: CSAPGSPVWTDTQYF. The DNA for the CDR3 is TGCAGTGCCCCCGGTAGCCCAGTTTGGACAGATACGCAGTATTTT.

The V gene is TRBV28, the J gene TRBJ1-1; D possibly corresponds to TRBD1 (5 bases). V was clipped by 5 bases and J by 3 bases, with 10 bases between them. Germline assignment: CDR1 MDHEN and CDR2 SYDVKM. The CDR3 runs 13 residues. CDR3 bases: TGTGCCAGCAGTGCGGACATATACACTGAAGCTTTCTTT. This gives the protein CASSADIYTEAFF.

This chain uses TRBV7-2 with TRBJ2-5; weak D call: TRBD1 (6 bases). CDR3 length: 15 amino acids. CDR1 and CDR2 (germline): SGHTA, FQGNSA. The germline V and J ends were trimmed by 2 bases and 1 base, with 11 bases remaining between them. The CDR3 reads CASSLPTGIQETQYF. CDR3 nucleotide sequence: TGTGCCAGCAGCTTACCGACAGGCATCCAAGAGACCCAGTACTTC.

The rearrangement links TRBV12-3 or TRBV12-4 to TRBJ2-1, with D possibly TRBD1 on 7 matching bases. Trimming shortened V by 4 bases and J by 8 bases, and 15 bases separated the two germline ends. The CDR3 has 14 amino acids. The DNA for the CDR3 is TGTGCCAGCAGTTCGCAGGGGGGTTATCATGAGCAGTTCTTC. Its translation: CASSSQGGYHEQFF.

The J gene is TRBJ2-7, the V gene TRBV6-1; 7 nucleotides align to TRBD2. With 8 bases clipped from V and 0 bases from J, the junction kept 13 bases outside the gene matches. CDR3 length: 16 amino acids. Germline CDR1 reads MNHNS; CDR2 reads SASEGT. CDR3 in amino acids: CASLTVGGTHSYEQYF. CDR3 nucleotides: TGTGCCAGCCTAACCGTCGGGGGGACCCACTCCTACGAGCAGTACTTC.

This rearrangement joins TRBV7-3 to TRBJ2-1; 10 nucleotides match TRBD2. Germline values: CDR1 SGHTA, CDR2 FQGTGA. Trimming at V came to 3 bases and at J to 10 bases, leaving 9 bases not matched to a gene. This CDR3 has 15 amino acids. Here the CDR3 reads CASSFRSGGAPEQFF. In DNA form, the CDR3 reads TGTGCCAGCAGCTTCCGAAGCGGGGGGGCCCCGGAGCAGTTCTTC.

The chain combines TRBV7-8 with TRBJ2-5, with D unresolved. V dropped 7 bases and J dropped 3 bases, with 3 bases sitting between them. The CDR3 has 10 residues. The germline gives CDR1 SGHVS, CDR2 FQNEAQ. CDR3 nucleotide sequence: TGTGCCAGCACGAAAGAGACCCAGTACTTC. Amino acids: CASTKETQYF.

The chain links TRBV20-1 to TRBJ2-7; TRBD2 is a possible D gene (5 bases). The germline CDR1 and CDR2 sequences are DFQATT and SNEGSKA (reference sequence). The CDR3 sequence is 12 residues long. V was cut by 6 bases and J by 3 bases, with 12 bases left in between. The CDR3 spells CSARTVFYEQYF. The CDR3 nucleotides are TGCAGTGCCAGGACTGTATTCTACGAGCAGTACTTC.

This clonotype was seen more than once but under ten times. The CDR3 reads CASSWRGLEWRNEQFF. The CDR3 DNA reads TGTGCCAGCAGTTGGAGGGGACTAGAGTGGAGAAATGAGCAGTTCTTC. This rearrangement joins TRBV6-2 or TRBV6-3 to TRBJ2-1; 8 nucleotides match TRBD2. This CDR3 comprises 16 residues. V dropped 4 bases and J dropped 7; count of bases not matched to a gene: 12. Germline lookup yields CDR1 MNHEY and CDR2 SVGEGT.

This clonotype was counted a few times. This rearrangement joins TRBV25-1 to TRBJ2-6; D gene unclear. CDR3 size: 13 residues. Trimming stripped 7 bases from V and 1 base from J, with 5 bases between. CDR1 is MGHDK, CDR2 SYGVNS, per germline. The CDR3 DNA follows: TGTGCCAGCAAGGCATCTGGGGCCAACGTCCTGACTTTC. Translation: CASKASGANVLTF.

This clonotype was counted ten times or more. CDR3 bases: TGTGCCAGCAGCCAATTTGGACTAGACAATGAGCAGTTCTTC. It encodes CASSQFGLDNEQFF. The chain links TRBV3-1 to TRBJ2-1; TRBD2 agrees at 7 bases. This CDR3 has 14 residues. Trimming cost V 2 bases and J 5 bases; bases outside gene matches: 3. The V gene's germline CDR1 is LGHDT and CDR2 YNNKEL (reference sequence).

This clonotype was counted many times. The CDR3 coding sequence is TGTGCCAGCAGTGAAACGGGCTCCTACGAGCAGTACTTC. It translates to CASSETGSYEQYF. The chain recombines TRBV25-1 with TRBJ2-7; D is undetermined. V was clipped by 2 bases and J by 0 bases, with 5 bases between them. The CDR3 is 13 residues long. Germline CDR1 and CDR2: MGHDK and SYGVNS.

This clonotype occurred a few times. CDR3 nucleotides: TGTGCCAGCAGAACAGTCGGAGGGGAGCTGTTTTTT. As protein: CASRTVGGELFF. The gene calls are TRBV9 and TRBJ2-2; no clear D gene. Trimming took off 5 bases at V and 8 bases at J, with 10 bases between the two ends. The CDR3 is 12 amino acids. Germline V gene data show CDR1 as SGDLS and CDR2 as YYNGEE.

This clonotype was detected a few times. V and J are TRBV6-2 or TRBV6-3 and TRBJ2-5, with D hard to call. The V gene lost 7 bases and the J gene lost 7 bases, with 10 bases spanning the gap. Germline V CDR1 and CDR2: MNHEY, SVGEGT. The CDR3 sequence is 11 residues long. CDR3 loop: CASNWIGTQYF. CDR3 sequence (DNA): TGTGCCAGCAACTGGATAGGGACCCAGTACTTC.

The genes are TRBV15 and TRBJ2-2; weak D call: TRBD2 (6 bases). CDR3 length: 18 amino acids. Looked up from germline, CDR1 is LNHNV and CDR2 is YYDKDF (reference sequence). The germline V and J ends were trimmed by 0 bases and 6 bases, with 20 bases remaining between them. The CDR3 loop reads CATSRDLPASVGSGELFF. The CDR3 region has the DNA TGTGCCACCAGCAGAGATCTTCCTGCTAGCGTGGGTTCCGGGGAGCTGTTTTTT. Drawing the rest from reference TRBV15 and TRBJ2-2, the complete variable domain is DAMVIQNPRYQVTQFGKPVTLSCSQTLNHNVMYWYQQKSSQAPKLLFHYYDKDFNNEADTPDNFQSRRPNTSFCFLDIRSPGLGDTAMYLCATSRDLPASVGSGELFFGEGSRLTVL.

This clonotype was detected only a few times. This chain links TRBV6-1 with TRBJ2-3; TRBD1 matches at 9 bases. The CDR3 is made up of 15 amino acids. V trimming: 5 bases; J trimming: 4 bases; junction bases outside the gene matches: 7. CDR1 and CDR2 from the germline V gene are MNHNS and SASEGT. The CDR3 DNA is TGTGCCAGCAGTCCCGGGACAGGGTTCCCAGATACGCAGTATTTT. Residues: CASSPGTGFPDTQYF.

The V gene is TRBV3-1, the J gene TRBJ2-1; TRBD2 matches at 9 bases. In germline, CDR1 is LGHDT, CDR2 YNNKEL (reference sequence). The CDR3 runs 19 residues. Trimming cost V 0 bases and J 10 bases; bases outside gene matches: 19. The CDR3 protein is CASSQDIRLGGGAGREQFF. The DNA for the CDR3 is TGTGCCAGCAGCCAAGATATCAGACTAGGCGGGGGGGCCGGTCGGGAGCAGTTCTTC.

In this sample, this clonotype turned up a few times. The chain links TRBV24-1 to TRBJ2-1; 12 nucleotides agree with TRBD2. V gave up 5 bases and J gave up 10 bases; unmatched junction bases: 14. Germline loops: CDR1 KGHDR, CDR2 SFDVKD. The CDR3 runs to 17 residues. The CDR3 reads CATSGLGTSGRWDEQFF. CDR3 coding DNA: TGTGCCACCAGTGGCCTGGGAACTAGCGGGAGGTGGGACGAGCAGTTCTTC.